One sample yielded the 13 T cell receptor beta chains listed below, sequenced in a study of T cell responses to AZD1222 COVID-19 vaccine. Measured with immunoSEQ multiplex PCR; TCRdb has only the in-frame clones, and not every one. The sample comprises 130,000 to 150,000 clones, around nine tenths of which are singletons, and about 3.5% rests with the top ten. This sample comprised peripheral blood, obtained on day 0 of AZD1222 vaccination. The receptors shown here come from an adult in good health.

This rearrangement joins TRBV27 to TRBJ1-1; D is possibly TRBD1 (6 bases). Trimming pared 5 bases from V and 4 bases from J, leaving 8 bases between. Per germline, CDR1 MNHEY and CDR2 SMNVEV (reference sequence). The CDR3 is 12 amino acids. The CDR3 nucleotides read TGTGCCAGCAGTAACAGGGCCACTGAAGCTTTCTTT. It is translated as CASSNRATEAFF.

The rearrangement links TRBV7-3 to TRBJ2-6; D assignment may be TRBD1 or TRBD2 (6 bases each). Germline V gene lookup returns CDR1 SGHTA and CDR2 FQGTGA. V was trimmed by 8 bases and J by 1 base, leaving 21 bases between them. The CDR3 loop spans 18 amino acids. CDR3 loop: CASRSPTGGASGANVLTF. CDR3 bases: TGTGCCAGCCGTTCCCCGACCGGGGGCGCGTCTGGGGCCAACGTCCTGACTTTC.

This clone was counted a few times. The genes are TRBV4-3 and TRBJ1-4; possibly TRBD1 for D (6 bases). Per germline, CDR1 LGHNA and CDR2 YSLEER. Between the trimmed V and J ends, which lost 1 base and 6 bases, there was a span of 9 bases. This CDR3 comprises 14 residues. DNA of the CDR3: TGCGCCAGCAGCCAAGGTCCAGGGGATGAAAAACTGTTTTTT. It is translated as CASSQGPGDEKLFF.

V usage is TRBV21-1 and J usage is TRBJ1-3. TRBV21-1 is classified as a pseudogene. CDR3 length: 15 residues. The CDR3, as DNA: TGTGCCAGCAGCGGAAAGCAGGGAGGTGGAAACACCATATATTTT. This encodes CASSGKQGGGNTIYF.

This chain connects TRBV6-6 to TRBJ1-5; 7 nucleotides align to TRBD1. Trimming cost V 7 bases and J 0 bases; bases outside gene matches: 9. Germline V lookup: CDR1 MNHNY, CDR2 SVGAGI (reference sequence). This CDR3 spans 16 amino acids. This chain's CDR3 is CASNVGTVYSNQPQHF. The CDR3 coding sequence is TGTGCCAGCAATGTAGGGACAGTTTATAGCAATCAGCCCCAGCATTTT.

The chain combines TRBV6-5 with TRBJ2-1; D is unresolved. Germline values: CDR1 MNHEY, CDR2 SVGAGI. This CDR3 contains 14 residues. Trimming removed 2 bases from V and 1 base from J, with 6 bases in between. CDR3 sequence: CASSYGWSYNEQFF. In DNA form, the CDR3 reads TGTGCCAGCAGTTACGGCTGGTCCTACAATGAGCAGTTCTTC.

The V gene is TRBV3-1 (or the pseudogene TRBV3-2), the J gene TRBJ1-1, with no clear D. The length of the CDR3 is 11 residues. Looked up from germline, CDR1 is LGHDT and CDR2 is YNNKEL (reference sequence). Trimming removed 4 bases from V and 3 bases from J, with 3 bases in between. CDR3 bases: TGTGCCAGCAGCCTCGACACTGAAGCTTTCTTT. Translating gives CASSLDTEAFF.

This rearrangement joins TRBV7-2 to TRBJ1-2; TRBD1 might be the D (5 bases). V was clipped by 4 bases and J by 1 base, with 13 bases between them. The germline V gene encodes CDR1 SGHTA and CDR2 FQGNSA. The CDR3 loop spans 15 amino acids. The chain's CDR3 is CASSSRQKLNYGYTF. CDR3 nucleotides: TGTGCCAGCAGCTCAAGACAGAAACTTAACTATGGCTACACCTTC.

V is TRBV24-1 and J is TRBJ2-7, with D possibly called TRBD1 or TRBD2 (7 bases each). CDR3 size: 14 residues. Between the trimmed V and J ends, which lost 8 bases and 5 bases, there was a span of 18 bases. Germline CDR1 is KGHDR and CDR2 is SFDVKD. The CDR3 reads CATTWTRGPHEQYF. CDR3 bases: TGTGCCACCACTTGGACTAGGGGGCCCCACGAGCAGTACTTC.

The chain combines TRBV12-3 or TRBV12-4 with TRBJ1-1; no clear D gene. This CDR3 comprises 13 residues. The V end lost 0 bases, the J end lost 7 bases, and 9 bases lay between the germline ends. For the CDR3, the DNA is TGTGCCAGCAGTTTAGCGCAAGTTATTGAAGCTTTCTTT. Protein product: CASSLAQVIEAFF.

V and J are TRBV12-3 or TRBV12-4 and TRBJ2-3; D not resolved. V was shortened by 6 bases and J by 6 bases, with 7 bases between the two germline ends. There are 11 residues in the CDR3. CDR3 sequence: CASRSPDTQYF. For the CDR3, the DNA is TGTGCCAGCAGGTCACCGGATACGCAGTATTTT.

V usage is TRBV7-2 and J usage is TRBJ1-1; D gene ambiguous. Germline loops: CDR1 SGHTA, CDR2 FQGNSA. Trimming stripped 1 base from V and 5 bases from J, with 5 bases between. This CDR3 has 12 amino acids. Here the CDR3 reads CASSLGRTEAFF. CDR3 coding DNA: TGTGCCAGCAGCTTAGGGCGAACTGAAGCTTTCTTT.

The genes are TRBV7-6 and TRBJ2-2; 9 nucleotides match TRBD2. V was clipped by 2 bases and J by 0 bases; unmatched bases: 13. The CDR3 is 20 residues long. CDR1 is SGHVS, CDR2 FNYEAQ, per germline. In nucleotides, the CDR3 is TGTGCCAGCAGCTTAAACAAACGATTGGTAGCGGGGGCGAACACCGGGGAGCTGTTTTTT. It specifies CASSLNKRLVAGANTGELFF.